This T cell receptor (beta chain) was captured in a study of regulatory T cells in long-lasting Graves disease (dated by TCRdb to the early 2020s). A note on the overall study: Antithyroid drugs had been taken for less than 3 months by newly diagnosed Graves' disease patients. Patients with persistent Graves' disease were compared with patients with newly diagnosed Graves' disease using TCR sequencing and RNA sequencing of peripheral blood. A total of roughly 33 samples were covered by TCR sequencing, comprising approximately 13 persistent and about 20 newly diagnosed Graves' disease patients. The study was conducted in China and was registered as a clinical trial. Overall study results and their limits: Only peripheral blood was studied, because thyroid tissue, the primary lesion, was inaccessible. The small sample size was acknowledged by the authors as a limitation that may reduce accuracy. Persistent patients shared more public clonotypes among themselves (around 2,500) than newly diagnosed patients did (about 1,000). Sequencing and analysis were restricted to the TCR beta chain. Lower TCR Shannon entropy and fewer highly expanded clones were observed in persistent Graves' disease patients than in newly diagnosed patients, which suggested clonal expansion.

Library preparation used multiplex PCR. Sequencing took place on an Illumina HiSeq 4000. CDR3 regions were amplified by Arm-PCR with iRepertoire HTBI primers to construct TCR beta libraries. PCR products were gel purified before sequencing. The paper's processing steps were these. Gene usage analysis of CDR3 amino acid clonotypes used the 60 to 80 TRBV and about 15 TRBJ segments found across samples. Filtered high-quality paired reads were merged into contigs using COPE and FqMerger. Contigs were aligned with BLAST to IMGT TRBV, TRBD and TRBJ reference genes, and CDR3 was defined per IMGT. Any clonotype with a frequency above 0.1% was classified as a highly expanded clone. Shannon entropy was used to measure repertoire diversity, and the Gini coefficient was used to measure V-J evenness. A clonotype found in more than one individual was treated as public. TCRdb's own reprocessing of the public reads used fastp at Q25 and MiXCR and kept productive beta chains. Each CDR3 protein gets just one entry, which takes the most common genes and DNA from the rows behind it. TCRdb's processing, not the study's, gives the V and J calls here. A total of 350,000 to 550,000 distinct CDR3 sequences appear in this sample, around 15% of them only once. 20% to 25% of the sample is taken by the ten largest.

The meaning of the sample's time point label: newly diagnosed GD, antithyroid drugs for less than 3 months. RNA was extracted from PBMCs in TRIzol for both TCR sequencing and RNA sequencing. The diagnosis of Graves' disease followed American Thyroid Association guidelines. Patients for the study were recruited at an endocrinology department in Xi'an, China. From each patient, about 9.7 milliliters of peripheral blood was collected into an EDTA anticoagulant tube. Ficoll Paque Plus density gradient separation was used to isolate PBMCs, and no further T cell sorting was performed. An Agilent 2100 Bioanalyzer and agarose gel were used to assess RNA quality, and a NanoDrop 2000 was used to measure RNA concentration. This clonotype was detected a few times. This clone's antigen is unknown. No much larger clone is present one base from it, and per-base qualities are unavailable. Separately, the same data were catalogued under a study of T cells in Graves' hyperthyroidism and ophthalmopathy. That second publication adds: Graves' hyperthyroidism was defined as stable when no progression to ophthalmopathy occurred over 18 months of follow-up. The hyperthyroidism patients were between 18 and 65 years old and newly diagnosed, with a disease duration of less than 2 months. Any patient with an uncontrolled infection, another autoimmune disease, pregnancy or lactation was excluded. Clinical symptoms, serum thyroxine and TRAb, thyroid ultrasound, and orbital computed tomography formed the basis for the diagnoses. A first-round RT-PCR of the TCR CDR3 used the HTBI primer set with the Qiagen OneStep RT-PCR kit. Most expanded thyroid clonotypes (frequency above 0.001) were also detected in blood, a finding suggesting that blood repertoires may reflect thyroid immune responses. A model built on a 13 V-J signature distinguished ophthalmopathy from stable hyperthyroidism, reaching around 88% sensitivity and around 82% specificity in cross-validation and 80%/75% in testing. In validation, the model predicted progression to ophthalmopathy with around 71% sensitivity and 72% to 85% specificity, a median of about six months before onset. To identify distinguishing TCR V-J signatures, a discovery cohort of 95 to 100 patients was used, comprising roughly 45 with Graves' ophthalmopathy and around 60 with stable Graves' hyperthyroidism. An independent validation cohort of 18 to 20 hyperthyroidism patients and 17 patients who later progressed to ophthalmopathy tested prospective prediction of ophthalmopathy. The roughly 100 discovery patients were randomly divided into training and test sets at a 7:3 ratio. The study also compared thyroid tissue and blood T-cell repertoires from five or six Graves' hyperthyroidism patients. After blood sampling, hyperthyroidism patients were treated with methimazole at a starting dose of 30 mg daily, and ophthalmopathy patients were treated with high-dose intravenous methylprednisolone. A second multiplex PCR round built the libraries, followed by size selection and purification. Paired-end sequencing of the libraries was performed with 100 bp reads on an Illumina HiSeq2000. SOAPnuke was used to process the raw data, removing reads that contained adapters or uncalled bases, had a mean Phred below 15, or lacked an exact match to the constant primer or identifier. High-quality paired reads were merged using COPE v1.2.5, and each unique nucleotide sequence was defined as a clonotype. Clonotypes were aligned to IMGT TRBV, TRBD and TRBJ reference segments using MiTCR v1.1. The analysis was restricted to V-J combinations with a frequency above 0.0001, which together covered about 99% of the repertoires. The TCS score was defined as the ratio of F50 (clonal expansion) to E x V (chaos), calculated using BLOSUM62-based TCRdist between CDR3 peptides within each V-J. Welch's t-statistics and random forest reduced 500 to 550 V-J features to roughly 13, which were used in a naive Bayes classifier (R e1071). Sample size was not statistically predetermined, and investigators were not blinded to group allocation. The paper reports TCR Vbeta CDR3 sequencing of over 130 peripheral blood samples: 40 or so ophthalmopathy, fewer than 80 hyperthyroidism and about 17 progressor patients.

This specimen was peripheral blood mononuclear cells (PBMCs), taken at new diagnosis, from a patient treated with antithyroid drugs. The receptor was isolated from a woman younger than 35 with Graves disease. Donor details come from another sample of the same person, matched by shared clones.

CDR3 reads: CASSELGANGELFF. The nucleotides read TGCGCCAGCAGTGAGCTGGGGGCTAACGGGGAGCTGTTTTTT. Recombination joined TRBV10-1 with TRBJ2-2, with a weak D call of TRBD1 (6 bases match). The germline ends are 11 bases apart after V is trimmed by 2 bases and J by 7 bases. Including cysteine and phenylalanine, the CDR3 has 14 amino acids. The CDR3 DNA has 42 bases and is translated from base 1. CDR1 and CDR2 were assigned from the germline V gene (reference sequence) as WNHNN and SYGVQD.